This T cell receptor beta chain was sequenced in a study of identifying expanded T cells in peripheral blood. Study-wide results and caveats: Clone count variance between two-week samples rose with total template count.

No infections or other immune events were documented during collection. Remarks on this clone: What it binds is not known.

Data came from immunoSEQ multiplex PCR; TCRdb stores just in-frame clones and leaves some out. The data contain approximately 100,000 clones, roughly nine tenths of them singletons. Germline V gene sequence: CDR1 MNHEY, CDR2 SMNVEV (reference sequence). Trimming left V 5 bases short and J 8 bases short, with 24 bases between. The CDR3 spans 16 residues. This receptor was obtained from a person aged 18 to 75 in good health. Source material: blood. The gene calls are TRBV27 and TRBJ1-2; D is possibly TRBD1 (6 bases). DNA for the CDR3: TGTGCCAGCAGTCGATTAGGGCTACAGGGTGATCAGGGCTACACCTTC. This codes for CASSRLGLQGDQGYTF.